What follows are 10 T cell receptor beta chains derived from one specimen sequenced in a study of cytomegalovirus exposure and HLA in healthy donors (TCRdb year 2017). Receptors were amplified or captured by the immunoSEQ multiplex PCR assay. Held by TCRdb, this immuneACCESS table contains in-frame sequences only and omits some clones. Under half of the omission traces to an unresolved V gene where checked; the cause of the rest is unknown. This sample comprises more than 95,000 clones, roughly 88% of them detected only once. Approximately 4.9% of the sample is held by the ten biggest clonotypes. The sequencing sample was made of PBMCs. All receptors come from a man between 18 and 29 years old in good health and CMV-seronegative.

The V call is TRBV6-6, the J call TRBJ1-3; D is perhaps TRBD1 (5 bases). V was pared by 3 bases and J by 1 base, with 7 bases between. This CDR3 is built from 14 residues. The germline V gene encodes CDR1 MNHNY and CDR2 SVGAGI (reference sequence). The CDR3 protein is CASSYGTSGNTIYF. The CDR3 coding sequence is TGTGCCAGCAGTTATGGGACTTCTGGAAACACCATATATTTT.

The CDR3 bases are TGTGCCAGCAGTTACTCGAGAGTTGAGGAGCAGTACTTC. Its translation: CASSYSRVEEQYF. The chain has TRBV6-5 and TRBJ2-7; D gene ambiguous. The CDR3 has 13 amino acids. Trimming stripped 0 bases from V and 7 bases from J, with 10 bases between. CDR1 is MNHEY and CDR2 is SVGAGI in the germline V gene.

This chain links TRBV2 with TRBJ2-7; TRBD2 aligns across 7 bases. There are 12 residues in the CDR3. From germline, CDR1 is SNHLY and CDR2 FYNNEI. Trimming removed 4 bases from V and 3 bases from J; junction bases left unmatched: 0. CDR3 protein: CASSGEGYEQYF. The CDR3, as DNA: TGTGCCAGCAGTGGGGAGGGCTACGAGCAGTACTTC.

V is TRBV30 and J is TRBJ2-1; TRBD2 matches at 14 bases. Germline V gene sequence: CDR1 GTSNPN, CDR2 SVGIG (reference sequence). V was pared by 5 bases and J by 7 bases, with 7 bases of the junction left unmatched. The CDR3 is 15 residues long. The CDR3 protein is CAWVGRLAGGNEQFF. Here the CDR3 DNA reads TGTGCCTGGGTGGGGAGACTAGCGGGGGGGAATGAGCAGTTCTTC.

The chain recombines TRBV28 with TRBJ2-3, with 10 bases that match TRBD2. V was pared by 6 bases and J by 4 bases, with 10 bases of the junction left unmatched. CDR1 and CDR2 (germline): MDHEN, SYDVKM. This CDR3 region has 16 residues. The CDR3 DNA reads as TGTGCCAGCAGGGACCAAGCGGGGGGGACCCCAGATACGCAGTATTTT. Protein sequence: CASRDQAGGTPDTQYF.

The chain recombines TRBV27 with TRBJ1-5; no definite D call. Trimming removed 0 bases at V and 5 bases at J, with 11 bases between. The CDR3 runs to 15 residues. The germline gives CDR1 MNHEY, CDR2 SMNVEV (reference sequence). This chain's CDR3 is CASSLSFRGYQPQHF. The CDR3 nucleotides read TGTGCCAGCAGTTTATCGTTCCGAGGTTATCAGCCCCAGCATTTT.

This chain links TRBV6-6 with TRBJ2-2; TRBD1 matches at 10 bases. V lost 7 bases, J lost 4 bases, and 3 bases stayed unmatched. The CDR3 contains 14 residues. Per the germline V gene, CDR1 is MNHNY and CDR2 is SVGAGI (reference sequence). The CDR3 is CASIGQGVTGELFF. The CDR3 DNA reads TGTGCCAGCATAGGACAGGGGGTCACCGGGGAGCTGTTTTTT.

V and J are TRBV11-1 and TRBJ2-1; TRBD2 is a possible D gene (5 bases). Germline V lookup: CDR1 SGHAT, CDR2 FQDESV (reference sequence). V lost 6 bases and J lost 5, with 11 bases in between. The CDR3 totals 13 residues. The CDR3 region is CASSRTGDNEQFF. The CDR3 coding sequence is TGTGCCAGCAGTCGGACTGGAGACAATGAGCAGTTCTTC.

The chain has TRBV2 and TRBJ2-3; D is uncertain. The V end lost 6 bases, the J end lost 2 bases, and 12 bases lay between the germline ends. The CDR3 runs 14 residues. Germline V gives CDR1 SNHLY, CDR2 FYNNEI. The CDR3 loop reads CASRADSHTDTQYF. The CDR3 nucleotides are TGTGCCAGCAGGGCCGACTCGCACACAGATACGCAGTATTTT.

V gene TRBV5-8 combines with J gene TRBJ1-3; a weak D match, TRBD1 (5 bases). V gave up 3 bases and J gave up 4 bases, with 17 bases separating them. Germline V gene sequence: CDR1 SGHTS, CDR2 YDEGEE. The CDR3 contains 16 residues. In DNA, the CDR3 is TGTGCCAGCAGCTCGGGACTCTCCCTGGGGGGAAACACCATATATTTT. Amino acids: CASSSGLSLGGNTIYF.